Presented here are 10 T cell receptor beta chains from one specimen sequenced in a study of low-dose radiotherapy and immunotherapy resistance in tumors. Priming of first-strand cDNA relied on TRAV- and TRBV-specific primers (covering alpha and beta chains). TCRs were put through approximately 20 PCR cycles of amplification with Phusion. A constant-region primer and the V-primer adapter served as the primer pair. TCRdb fed the reads into MiXCR, producing one record per CDR3 protein. The sample lists about 84,000 distinct CDR3 sequences, around 17% seen once, with approximately 1.5% in the top ten. As for time point: after trial treatment. The treatment is: LDRT plus nivolumab, ipilimumab, low-dose cyclophosphamide and aspirin (RACIN trial). The sequences come from PBMCs, collected after low-dose radiotherapy plus immunotherapy. These receptors were obtained from a male donor with prostate cancer.

In its sample, this clonotype was seen many times. This chain uses TRBV6-2 or TRBV6-3 with TRBJ2-7; D unresolved. Germline V gene data show CDR1 as MNHEY and CDR2 as SVGEGT. V lost 5 bases, J lost 7 bases, and 18 bases lay in between. The CDR3 loop spans 14 amino acids. The CDR3 reads CASSPPPGPREQYF. In nucleotides, the CDR3 is TGTGCCAGCAGTCCGCCCCCGGGCCCCCGGGAGCAGTACTTC.

This clonotype has a count of ten or more. The chain employs TRBV19 and TRBJ1-5, with D uncertain. The CDR3 has 16 residues. The germline CDR1 and CDR2 sequences are LNHDA and SQIVND (reference sequence). V was trimmed by 0 bases and J by 6 bases, leaving 15 bases between them. Written as DNA, the CDR3 is TGTGCCAGTAGTATAGATCCCAGTTACCAGCGTCAGCCCCAGCATTTT. This codes for CASSIDPSYQRQPQHF.

This chain uses TRBV7-9 with TRBJ1-5; D not resolved. V gave up 5 bases and J gave up 4 bases, with 12 bases separating them. The CDR3 consists of 14 residues. CDR1 SEHNR and CDR2 FQNEAQ come from the germline V gene (reference sequence). This CDR3 reads CASSRESGNQPQHF. The CDR3 bases are TGTGCCAGCAGCCGAGAGTCGGGAAATCAGCCCCAGCATTTT.

At least ten counts were recorded for this clonotype. V is TRBV28 and J is TRBJ1-6; D unclear. V dropped 2 bases and J dropped 7 bases, with 15 bases sitting between them. CDR3 length: 16 amino acids. Germline V gene data show CDR1 as MDHEN and CDR2 as SYDVKM. The CDR3 bases are TGTGCCAGCAGTTTAGAGGTCTCCCAACCCAATTCACCCCTCCACTTT. The encoded protein is CASSLEVSQPNSPLHF.

This clonotype was recorded at least ten times. The J gene is TRBJ2-3, the V gene TRBV4-2; 13 bases line up with TRBD2. The V and J ends lost 5 bases and 2 bases, in that order; junction bases with no gene match: 7. The V gene's germline CDR1 is LGHNA and CDR2 YNFKEQ. The CDR3 spans 17 residues. As DNA, the CDR3 is TGTGCCAGCAGCGCCCGACTAGCGGGAGGCCCCACAGATACGCAGTATTTT. The encoded protein is CASSARLAGGPTDTQYF.

On this clonotype: The DNA is left out, because the CDR3 cannot be placed on it with certainty; the CDR3 is given as TCRdb lists it. V gene TRBV9 combines with J gene TRBJ2-2; TRBD1 is taken as the D call from the table, unchecked against the DNA. The CDR3 is made up of 17 amino acids, end residues included. Germline V CDR1 and CDR2: SGDLS, YYNGEE. CDR3 sequence: CASSTGALANTGELFFF.

This chain uses TRBV5-1 with TRBJ2-7; no clear D gene. The V gene's germline CDR1 is SGHRS and CDR2 YFSETQ. The CDR3 covers 13 residues. Trimming took off 0 bases at V and 1 base at J, with 5 bases between the two ends. The CDR3 spells CASSLDRSYEQYF. CDR3 nucleotides: TGCGCCAGCAGCTTGGACAGATCCTACGAGCAGTACTTC.

The chain is built from TRBV5-1 and TRBJ2-5, with unresolved D. The germline V gene has CDR1 SGHRS and CDR2 YFSETQ. The CDR3 covers 15 residues. Trimming removed 0 bases at V and 5 bases at J, with 14 bases between. DNA for the CDR3: TGCGCCAGCAGCTTGGCGGGCGGCGTAATGGAGACCCAGTACTTC. The encoded protein is CASSLAGGVMETQYF.

In this sample, this clonotype turned up many times. The J gene is TRBJ2-7, the V gene TRBV20-1; 9 positions agree with TRBD2. Looked up from germline, CDR1 is DFQATT and CDR2 is SNEGSKA (reference sequence). The CDR3 length is 15 residues. The V and J ends lost 6 bases and 1 base, in that order; junction bases with no gene match: 10. The CDR3 coding sequence is TGCAGTGCACTTAGCGGGAGCGCCCTTTCCTACGAGCAGTACTTC. It specifies CSALSGSALSYEQYF.

In its sample, this clonotype was seen many times. The genes are TRBV6-8 and TRBJ1-2, with D unclear. V shed 5 bases and J shed 6 bases, with 19 bases lying between them. The CDR3 extends over 15 amino acids. Germline CDR1 MNHGY, CDR2 SAAAGT. The CDR3: CASSEVGGGRDGYTF. For the CDR3, the DNA is TGTGCCAGCAGTGAAGTGGGCGGTGGTAGGGATGGCTACACCTTC.